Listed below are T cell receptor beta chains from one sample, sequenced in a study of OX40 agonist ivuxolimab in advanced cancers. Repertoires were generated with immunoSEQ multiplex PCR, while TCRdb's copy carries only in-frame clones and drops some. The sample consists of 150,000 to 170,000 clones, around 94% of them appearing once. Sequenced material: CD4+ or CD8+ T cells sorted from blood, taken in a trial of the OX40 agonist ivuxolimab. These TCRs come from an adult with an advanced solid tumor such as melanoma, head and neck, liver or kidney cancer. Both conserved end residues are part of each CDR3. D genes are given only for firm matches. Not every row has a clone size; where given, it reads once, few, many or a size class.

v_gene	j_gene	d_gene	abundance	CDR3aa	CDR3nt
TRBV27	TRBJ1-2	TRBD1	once	CASSQQGSNYGYTF	TGTGCCAGCAGCCAACAGGGGTCTAACTATGGCTACACCTTC
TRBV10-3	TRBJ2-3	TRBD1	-	CAISRTGGLTDTQYF	TGTGCCATCAGCCGGACAGGGGGTCTCACAGATACGCAGTATTTT
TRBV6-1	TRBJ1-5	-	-	CASSGAAGRSNQPQHF	TGTGCCAGCAGTGGAGCGGCGGGACGTAGCAATCAGCCCCAGCATTTT
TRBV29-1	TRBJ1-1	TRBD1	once	CSAREQGAKTEAFF	TGCAGCGCTCGAGAACAGGGGGCGAAAACTGAAGCTTTCTTT
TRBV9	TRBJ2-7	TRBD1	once	CASSVGDRSGGQYF	TGTGCCAGCAGCGTAGGGGACAGGTCCGGAGGGCAGTACTTC
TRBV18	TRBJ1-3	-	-	CASSPGAGTPNTIYF	TGTGCCAGCTCACCCGGGGCAGGGACCCCAAACACCATATATTTT
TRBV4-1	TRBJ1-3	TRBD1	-	CASSQRTGPLTGNTIYF	TGCGCCAGCAGCCAACGGACAGGGCCCTTAACTGGAAACACCATATATTTT
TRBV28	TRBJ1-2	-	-	CASRTPGTGGYTF	TGTGCCAGCAGGACTCCCGGGACGGGAGGCTACACCTTC
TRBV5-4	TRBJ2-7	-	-	CASSRRLDSYEQYF	TGTGCCAGCAGTCGTCGACTGGACTCCTACGAGCAGTACTTC
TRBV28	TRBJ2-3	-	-	CASSSGTTDTQYF	TGTGCCAGCAGTTCCGGGACCACAGATACGCAGTATTTT
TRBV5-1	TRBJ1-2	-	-	CASSLDPHSGYTF	TGCGCCAGCAGCTTGGACCCGCACTCTGGCTACACCTTC
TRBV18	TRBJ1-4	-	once	CASSSDRSPREKLFF	TGTGCCAGCTCATCAGACAGGTCTCCCAGGGAAAAACTGTTTTTT
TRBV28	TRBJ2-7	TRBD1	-	CASQGTGVGLYEQYF	TGTGCCAGTCAAGGGACAGGGGTTGGCCTCTACGAGCAGTACTTC
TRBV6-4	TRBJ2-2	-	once	CASSDTNRYTGELFF	TGTGCCAGCAGTGACACGAACAGATACACCGGGGAGCTGTTTTTT
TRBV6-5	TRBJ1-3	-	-	CASSSSSSGNTIYF	TGTGCCAGCAGTTCTTCTTCCTCTGGAAACACCATATATTTT
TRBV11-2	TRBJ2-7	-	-	CASSYTGTLAYEQYF	TGTGCCAGCAGCTACACCGGGACACTAGCCTACGAGCAGTACTTC
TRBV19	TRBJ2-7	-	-	CASNPGYSYEQYF	TGTGCCAGTAATCCGGGGTACTCCTACGAGCAGTACTTC
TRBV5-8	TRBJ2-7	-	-	CASVALGRSYEQYF	TGTGCCAGCGTGGCCCTGGGCCGCTCCTACGAGCAGTACTTC
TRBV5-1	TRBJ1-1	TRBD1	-	CASRPGQGAEAFF	TGCGCCAGCAGACCTGGACAGGGGGCTGAAGCTTTCTTT
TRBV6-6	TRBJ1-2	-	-	CASRRVSDGYTF	TGTGCCAGCAGAAGGGTGTCCGATGGCTACACCTTC
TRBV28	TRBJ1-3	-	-	CASSLDTADSGNTIYF	TGTGCCAGCAGTTTAGATACGGCTGACTCTGGAAACACCATATATTTT
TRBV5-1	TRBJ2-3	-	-	CASSNGRTRDTQYF	TGCGCCAGCAGCAACGGAAGGACTCGGGATACGCAGTATTTT
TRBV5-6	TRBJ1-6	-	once	CASSPQNDQSSYNSPLHF	TGTGCCAGCAGCCCCCAAAACGATCAGAGCTCCTATAATTCACCCCTCCACTTT
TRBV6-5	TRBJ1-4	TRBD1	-	CASSYSVRDRLFF	TGTGCCAGCAGTTACTCGGTCCGGGACAGACTGTTTTTT
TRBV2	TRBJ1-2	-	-	CASSEGQNYGYTF	TGTGCCAGCAGTGAGGGTCAGAACTATGGCTACACCTTC
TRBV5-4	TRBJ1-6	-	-	CASSFPDSPLHF	TGTGCCAGCAGCTTTCCGGATTCACCCCTCCACTTT
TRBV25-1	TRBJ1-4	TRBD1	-	CASSAQGASEKLFF	TGTGCCAGCAGTGCCCAGGGGGCGAGTGAAAAACTGTTTTTT
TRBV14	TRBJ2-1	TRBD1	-	CASSQGALSWTGANEQFF	TGTGCCAGCAGCCAAGGGGCTTTGTCCTGGACAGGGGCCAATGAGCAGTTCTTC
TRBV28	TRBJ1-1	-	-	CASSPSGPGAFF	TGTGCCAGCAGTCCCTCGGGCCCGGGAGCTTTCTTT
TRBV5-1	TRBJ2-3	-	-	CASSLTPGASTDTQYF	TGCGCCAGCAGCCTGACCCCGGGGGCTAGCACAGATACGCAGTATTTT
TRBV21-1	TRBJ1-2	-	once	CASSEDGALNGYTF	TGTGCCAGCAGCGAAGATGGGGCCTTGAATGGCTACACCTTC
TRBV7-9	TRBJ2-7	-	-	CASSLAAGSNTPLEQYF	TGTGCCAGCAGCTTAGCGGCCGGGAGTAACACCCCCCTAGAGCAGTACTTC
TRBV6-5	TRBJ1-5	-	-	CASSYSGGDNQPQHF	TGTGCCAGCAGTTATAGTGGGGGGGACAATCAGCCCCAGCATTTT